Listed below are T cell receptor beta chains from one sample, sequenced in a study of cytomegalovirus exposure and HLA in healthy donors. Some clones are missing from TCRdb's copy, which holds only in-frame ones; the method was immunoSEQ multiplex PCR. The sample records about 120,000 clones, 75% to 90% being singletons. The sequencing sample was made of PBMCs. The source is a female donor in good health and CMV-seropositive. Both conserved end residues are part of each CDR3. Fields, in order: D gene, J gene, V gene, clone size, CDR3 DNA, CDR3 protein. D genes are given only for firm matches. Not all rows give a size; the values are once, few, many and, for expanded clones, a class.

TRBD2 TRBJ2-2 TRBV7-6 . TGTGCCAGCAGCTTTTCACTAGCGGGGGGTACCGGGGAGCTGTTTTTT CASSFSLAGGTGELFF
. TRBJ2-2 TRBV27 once TGTGCCAGCAGAAGTCTAAACACCGGGGAGCTGTTTTTT CASRSLNTGELFF
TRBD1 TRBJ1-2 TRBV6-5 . TGTGCCAGCAGTCTGATACAGGGGGCGGGATATGGCTACACCTTC CASSLIQGAGYGYTF
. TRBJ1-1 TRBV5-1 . TGCGCCAGCAGCCGGACTGGAGAGGCCACTGAAGCTTTCTTT CASSRTGEATEAFF
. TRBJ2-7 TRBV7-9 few TGTGCCAGCAGCCCGACGGGGGATTCCTACGAGCAGTACTTC CASSPTGDSYEQYF
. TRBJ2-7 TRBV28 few TGTGCCAGCAGTTTGGCCCACACAGGGAAGTACGAGCAGTACTTC CASSLAHTGKYEQYF
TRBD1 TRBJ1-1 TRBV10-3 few TGTGCCATCAGACTCTCCGGGACAGGGATTACTGAAGCTTTCTTT CAIRLSGTGITEAFF
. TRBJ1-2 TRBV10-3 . TGTGCCATCAGTGAACGGAGGGGAGGGTATGGCTACACCTTC CAISERRGGYGYTF
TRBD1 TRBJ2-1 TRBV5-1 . TGCGCCAGCAGCCTTCATCCCCCTGGGACAGGGTACAATGAGCAGTTCTTC CASSLHPPGTGYNEQFF
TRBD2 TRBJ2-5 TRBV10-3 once TGTGCCATTAGAGGGACTAGCGGGGTCGGAGAGACCCAGTACTTC CAIRGTSGVGETQYF
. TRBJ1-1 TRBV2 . TGTGCCAGCAGGGGCTCTCAGGGGCCGTCGACTGAAGCTTTCTTT CASRGSQGPSTEAFF
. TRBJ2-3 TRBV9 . TGTGCCAGCAGCGTTACAGGGTATACGGATACGCAGTATTTT CASSVTGYTDTQYF
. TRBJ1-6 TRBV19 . TGTGCCAGTAGGTCATACGGGGAGGGGCCTACCCTCCACTTT CASRSYGEGPTLHF
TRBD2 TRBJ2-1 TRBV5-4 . TGTGCCAGCAGCCCTGGGACTAGCGGGGGGTGGATTGAGCAGTTCTTC CASSPGTSGGWIEQFF
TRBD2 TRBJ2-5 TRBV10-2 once TGCGCCAGCCGGACTAGCGGTCAAGAGACCCAGTACTTC CASRTSGQETQYF
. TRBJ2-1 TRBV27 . TGTGCCAGCAGTTTAGGTGGGGGGGCAATACTTGAGCAGTTCTTC CASSLGGGAILEQFF
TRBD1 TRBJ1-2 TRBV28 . TGTGCCGTGGCCTTGACAGGGAATTTGGCTGGCTACACCTTC CAVALTGNLAGYTF
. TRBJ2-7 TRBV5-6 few TGTGCCAGCAGCTTGTACGGCGGGGACAGCTCCTACGAGCAGTACTTC CASSLYGGDSSYEQYF